The 17 T cell receptor beta chains reported below all come from one sample, sequenced in a study of identical twins. TCRdb passed the 5' RACE reads through MiXCR, listing each CDR3 protein once. The sample holds about 470,000 distinct CDR3 sequences; about 24% are singletons and the top ten take over 2.5%. This sample was shared with a second study, whose subject was T cells expressing NK-cell markers.

The sequenced sample was CD4+ T cells sorted from blood. The origin of the receptors is a young woman in good health.

V is TRBV7-8 and J is TRBJ2-3, with TRBD2 matching 8 bases. This CDR3 is 16 amino acids long. V shed 5 bases and J 1 base; nucleotides not matched to a gene: 8. In germline, CDR1 is SGHVS, CDR2 FQNEAQ. CDR3 region: CASSGTPAGGTDTQYF. For the CDR3, the DNA is TGTGCCAGCAGCGGGACGCCAGCGGGGGGCACAGATACGCAGTATTTT.

This clonotype has more than one count but fewer than ten. The DNA for the CDR3 is TGCAGTGCTAGAGGCCAGGGGATTTCACCCCTCCACTTT. As protein: CSARGQGISPLHF. The rearrangement links TRBV20-1 to TRBJ1-6; possibly TRBD1 for D (6 bases). V was clipped by 1 base and J by 9 bases, with 10 bases between them. The germline CDR1 and CDR2 sequences are DFQATT and SNEGSKA (reference sequence). The CDR3 length is 13 residues.

This sequence joins TRBV12-3 or TRBV12-4 and TRBJ2-3; 8 bases are a match to TRBD1. This CDR3 is built from 17 residues. With 3 bases clipped from V and 5 bases from J, the junction kept 13 bases outside the gene matches. The CDR3: CASSFRTGSVSGDTQYF. The CDR3 coding sequence is TGTGCCAGCAGTTTCAGGACAGGGTCGGTATCAGGAGATACGCAGTATTTT.

A few counts support this clonotype. V gene TRBV18 combines with J gene TRBJ2-3; D is ambiguous. The length of the CDR3 is 13 residues. Germline V gene sequence: CDR1 KGHSH, CDR2 LQKENI. The V end lost 2 bases, the J end lost 4 bases, and 7 bases lay between the germline ends. CDR3 in DNA: TGTGCCAGCTCACCATCAAGGGCAGATACGCAGTATTTT. This gives the protein CASSPSRADTQYF.

This clonotype appeared once. This sequence joins TRBV12-3 or TRBV12-4 and TRBJ1-5; 7 nucleotides agree with TRBD1. V dropped 0 bases and J dropped 4; count of bases not matched to a gene: 3. The CDR3 spans 15 residues. CDR3 coding DNA: TGTGCCAGCAGTTTAGCGGCAGGGGGGAATCAGCCCCAGCATTTT. Its protein is CASSLAAGGNQPQHF.

This clonotype was picked up a small number of times. V and J are TRBV12-3 or TRBV12-4 and TRBJ2-3; D not certain. Deletions cut 8 bases from V and 5 bases from J, with 14 bases between. The CDR3 has 13 residues. CDR3 sequence (DNA): TGTGCCAGCTCCCGAAATCCGCTAGATACGCAGTATTTT. It encodes CASSRNPLDTQYF.

The CDR3 spells CASSTGIAEAFF. The DNA of the CDR3 is TGTGCCAGCAGCACAGGAATAGCTGAAGCTTTCTTT. This chain connects TRBV7-9 to TRBJ1-1; D is perhaps TRBD1 (5 bases). Germline CDR1 is SEHNR and CDR2 is FQNEAQ (reference sequence). Trimming cost V 5 bases and J 6 bases, with 10 bases left between them. This CDR3 has 12 residues. The complete variable domain, with remaining parts taken from reference TRBV7-9 and TRBJ1-1, reads DTGVSQNPRHKITKRGQNVTFRCDPISEHNRLYWYRQTLGQGPEFLTYFQNEAQLEKSRLLSDRFSAERPKGSFSTLEIQRTEQGDSAMYLCASSTGIAEAFFGQGTRLTVV.

This clonotype came up a few times. The chain is built from TRBV29-1 and TRBJ1-2, with D unclear. Trimming cost V 7 bases and J 8 bases, with 20 bases left between them. In germline, CDR1 is SQVTM, CDR2 ANQGSEA. The length of the CDR3 is 13 residues. CDR3 sequence: CSDDRVGMGGYTF. CDR3 DNA sequence: TGCAGCGATGATAGGGTGGGAATGGGAGGCTACACCTTC.

J is TRBJ2-5 and V is TRBV20-1, with D possibly being TRBD1 or TRBD2 (5 bases each). Germline CDR1 DFQATT, CDR2 SNEGSKA (reference sequence). V was pared by 1 base and J by 3 bases, with 9 bases between. This CDR3 is built from 13 residues. CDR3 DNA: TGCAGTGCTAGAGCGGGGCGCGAAGAGACCCAGTACTTC. As protein: CSARAGREETQYF.

This clonotype was seen only a few times. V is TRBV20-1 and J is TRBJ1-5; the D gene is possibly TRBD1 (5 bases). The germline CDR1 and CDR2 sequences are DFQATT and SNEGSKA (reference sequence). The CDR3 extends over 13 amino acids. The V end lost 4 bases, the J end lost 7 bases, and 14 bases lay between the germline ends. The CDR3 is CSATDRTYQPQHF. The CDR3 DNA reads as TGCAGTGCTACCGACAGAACGTACCAGCCCCAGCATTTT.

The chain couples TRBV9 to TRBJ1-1; TRBD1 matches 8 bases. CDR1 SGDLS and CDR2 YYNGEE come from the germline V gene. The CDR3 runs 15 residues. V was pared by 0 bases and J by 8 bases, with 9 bases of the junction left unmatched. The chain's CDR3 is CASSVAPTGAGEAFF. In DNA, the CDR3 is TGTGCCAGCAGCGTAGCTCCGACAGGGGCAGGAGAAGCTTTCTTT. Together with reference TRBV9 and TRBJ1-1, the CDR3 gives the full variable domain: DSGVTQTPKHLITATGQRVTLRCSPRSGDLSVYWYQQSLDQGLQFLIQYYNGEERAKGNILERFSAQQFPDLHSELNLSSLELGDSALYFCASSVAPTGAGEAFFGQGTRLTVV.

The J gene is TRBJ1-1, the V gene TRBV6-5; tentatively, D is TRBD1 (5 bases). Trimming left V 8 bases short and J 4 bases short, with 8 bases between. Germline V gene lookup returns CDR1 MNHEY and CDR2 SVGAGI. This CDR3 has 11 amino acids. CDR3: CASGAPTEAFF. The CDR3 bases are TGTGCCAGCGGGGCCCCCACTGAAGCTTTCTTT.

This CDR3 reads CASSLGLAVTSSYNEQFF. The CDR3 region has the DNA TGTGCCAGCAGTTTAGGACTAGCAGTTACGAGCTCCTACAATGAGCAGTTCTTC. This rearrangement joins TRBV6-5 to TRBJ2-1; 8 bases fit TRBD2. The J segment lost 0 bases and the V segment lost 4 bases, leaving 11 bases of the junction unmatched. This CDR3 contains 18 residues. CDR1 is MNHEY and CDR2 is SVGAGI in the germline V gene.

This clonotype has just a few counts. The V call is TRBV5-1, the J call TRBJ2-7; D is unclear. CDR1 and CDR2 from the germline V gene are SGHRS and YFSETQ. V was trimmed by 2 bases and J by 9 bases, leaving 21 bases between them. This CDR3 is 15 amino acids long. The CDR3: CASSLRSWTSSGQYF. In DNA form, the CDR3 reads TGCGCCAGCAGCTTACGGTCGTGGACCTCCTCAGGGCAGTACTTC.

The genes are TRBV12-5 and TRBJ2-3; D unclear. Germline V gene lookup returns CDR1 LGHNT and CDR2 FRNRAP. The CDR3 sequence is 13 residues long. The V end was cut by 3 bases, the J end by 7 bases, with 11 bases between. The CDR3, as DNA: TGTGCTAGTGGTTTCGGTAGGATGAATACGCAGTATTTT. This translates into CASGFGRMNTQYF. Complete variable domain (other parts from reference TRBV12-5 and TRBJ2-3): DARVTQTPRHKVTEMGQEVTMRCQPILGHNTVFWYRQTMMQGLELLAYFRNRAPLDDSGMPKDRFSAEMPDATLATLKIQPSEPRDSAVYFCASGFGRMNTQYFGPGTRLTVL.

This clonotype was counted a few times. The V and J genes are TRBV5-1 and TRBJ2-1; TRBD1 matches at 8 bases. Germline V gives CDR1 SGHRS, CDR2 YFSETQ. J was trimmed by 2 bases and V by 4 bases; bases with no gene match: 5. CDR3 length: 15 residues. DNA of the CDR3: TGCGCCAGCAGCCCGACAGGGGTTCCCTACAATGAGCAGTTCTTC. It is translated as CASSPTGVPYNEQFF.

In regard to this clonotype: The junction shows a germline mismatch at one end, possibly a read error. The J gene is TRBJ2-1, the V gene TRBV15; 7 nucleotides line up with TRBD2. Germline assignment: CDR1 LNHNV and CDR2 YYDKDF (reference sequence). The CDR3 runs to 11 residues. The CDR3 nucleotides are TGTGCCACCAGCAGAGTTCTAGCGGTGCACTTC. Translation: CATSRVLAVHF.